The 23 T cell receptor beta chains below were found in one sample sequenced in a study of CD8 T cells in Susac syndrome. Reverse transcription of 0.5 to 1 ug RNA was carried out with random hexamers. TCRdb fed the immunoSEQ multiplex PCR reads into MiXCR, producing one record per CDR3 protein. Of 120,000 to 150,000 distinct CDR3 sequences detected, approximately 95% appear once; the ten largest clones hold less than 0.085%. Sequenced input: CD4+ T cells from PBMCs. These receptor sequences come from a human donor with Susac syndrome.

This chain joins TRBV3-1 and TRBJ2-5; maybe TRBD1 (5 bases). Germline CDR1 LGHDT, CDR2 YNNKEL (reference sequence). The CDR3 runs 17 residues. The V end was cut by 4 bases, the J end by 4 bases, with 22 bases between. In nucleotides, the CDR3 is TGTGCCAGCAGCCCTATTCACGGCCCTACAGGTCGAGAGACCCAGTACTTC. This sequence encodes CASSPIHGPTGRETQYF.

The chain couples TRBV5-1 to TRBJ2-3; unclear D gene. The germline V and J ends were trimmed by 4 bases and 3 bases, with 9 bases remaining between them. This CDR3 is built from 13 residues. CDR1 and CDR2 from the germline V gene are SGHRS and YFSETQ. The CDR3 nucleotides are TGCGCCAGCAGCGTTACCCGGACAGATACGCAGTATTTT. Its translation is CASSVTRTDTQYF.

The V call is TRBV20-1, the J call TRBJ2-7; 10 bases are a match to TRBD2. The CDR3 sequence is 14 residues long. Trimming at V came to 1 base and at J to 4 bases, leaving 4 bases not matched to a gene. CDR1 is DFQATT and CDR2 is SNEGSKA in the germline V gene (reference sequence). The CDR3 DNA is TGCAGTGCTAGAGTAGCTAGCGGGAGTTACGAGCAGTACTTC. It is translated as CSARVASGSYEQYF.

This chain links TRBV20-1 with TRBJ2-3; 9 bases fit TRBD1. In germline, CDR1 is DFQATT, CDR2 SNEGSKA (reference sequence). V was pared by 5 bases and J by 4 bases, with 10 bases of the junction left unmatched. This CDR3 comprises 15 residues. CDR3 loop: CSASAGTGSADTQYF. The CDR3 nucleotides read TGCAGTGCTTCGGCGGGGACAGGGAGCGCAGATACGCAGTATTTT.

The V gene is TRBV28, the J gene TRBJ1-2; the D gene is possibly TRBD1 (6 bases). Germline assignment: CDR1 MDHEN and CDR2 SYDVKM. The V gene lost 6 bases and the J gene lost 4 bases, with 15 bases spanning the gap. CDR3 length: 14 residues. The DNA for the CDR3 is TGTGCCAGCAGCAGGGCCCTGGACAGCTATGGCTACACCTTC. It codes for CASSRALDSYGYTF.

This clonotype was detected a few times. The chain couples TRBV11-2 to TRBJ2-2; maybe TRBD1 (6 bases). The V and J ends lost 6 bases and 2 bases respectively, with 7 bases between them. Germline-derived CDR1 and CDR2 are SGHAT and FQNNGV. This CDR3 is 13 amino acids long. DNA for the CDR3: TGTGCCAGCAGACAGGGTAACACCGGGGAGCTGTTTTTT. It is translated as CASRQGNTGELFF.

In regard to this clonotype: An end of the junction does not agree with germline; a read error may underlie this. The chain uses TRBV3-1 and TRBJ2-7; D remains ambiguous. Germline CDR1 LGHDT, CDR2 YNNKEL (reference sequence). This CDR3 region has 13 residues. The CDR3 nucleotides are TGTGCCAGCAGCCTTGCTGAGAGCTACGTGCAGTACTTC. Amino acids: CASSLAESYVQYF.

The genes are TRBV7-6 and TRBJ1-1, with D hard to call. Looked up from germline, CDR1 is SGHVS and CDR2 is FNYEAQ. The CDR3 is made up of 14 amino acids. V was clipped by 0 bases and J by 0 bases, with 5 bases between them. The CDR3 reads CASSLAAVNTEAFF. The CDR3 DNA reads as TGTGCCAGCAGCTTAGCTGCCGTGAACACTGAAGCTTTCTTT.

Only one count was recorded for this clonotype. J is TRBJ2-5 and V is TRBV25-1; 9 bases align to TRBD1. J was trimmed by 3 bases and V by 6 bases; bases with no gene match: 5. This CDR3 contains 14 residues. The germline V gene encodes CDR1 MGHDK and CDR2 SYGVNS. CDR3 coding DNA: TGTGCCAGCAGGGACAGGGGCGGGGAAGAGACCCAGTACTTC. Protein: CASRDRGGEETQYF.

The chain carries TRBV20-1 and TRBJ1-1; D remains ambiguous. The CDR3 length is 15 residues. The germline V and J ends were trimmed by 0 bases and 0 bases, with 11 bases remaining between them. CDR1 DFQATT and CDR2 SNEGSKA come from the germline V gene (reference sequence). CDR3 sequence reads: CSARDARGLNTEAFF. CDR3 nucleotides: TGCAGTGCTAGAGATGCTAGAGGCCTGAACACTGAAGCTTTCTTT.

In DNA, the CDR3 is TGTGCCAGCAGTCCAGGGATAGCGGGAGCCAAAAACATTCAGTACTTC. Its translation: CASSPGIAGAKNIQYF. The V call is TRBV28, the J call TRBJ2-4, with 7 bases fitting TRBD2. This CDR3 comprises 16 residues. With V trimmed by 5 bases and J by 0 bases, 7 bases remained unmatched. Looked up from germline, CDR1 is MDHEN and CDR2 is SYDVKM.

The chain links TRBV3-1 to TRBJ1-5; 7 bases are shared with TRBD1. The CDR3 length is 16 residues. Germline lookup yields CDR1 LGHDT and CDR2 YNNKEL (reference sequence). J lost 6 bases, V lost 1 base, and 9 bases had no gene match. The DNA of the CDR3 is TGTGCCAGCAGCCAAGCCCCGGGACAGCAGCCTCAGCCCCAGCATTTT. Translated, it gives CASSQAPGQQPQPQHF.

This sequence joins TRBV20-1 and TRBJ2-5, with a weak D call TRBD2 (7 bases). The CDR3 is made up of 14 amino acids. The V end was cut by 3 bases, the J end by 1 base, with 12 bases between. CDR1 and CDR2 (germline): DFQATT, SNEGSKA (reference sequence). The CDR3 sequence: CSARGGPLQETQYF. In DNA, the CDR3 is TGCAGTGCTAGGGGGGGGCCCCTCCAAGAGACCCAGTACTTC.

CDR3: CSVAGTGSYGYTF. The CDR3 bases are TGCAGCGTTGCGGGGACAGGGAGCTATGGCTACACCTTC. The chain joins TRBV29-1 to TRBJ1-2, with 9 bases fitting TRBD1. Germline CDR1 SQVTM, CDR2 ANQGSEA. With 4 bases clipped from V and 4 bases from J, the junction kept 4 bases outside the gene matches. The CDR3 is 13 residues long.

This chain connects TRBV6-5 to TRBJ2-1; TRBD2 might be the D (6 bases). V was trimmed by 4 bases and J by 6 bases, leaving 13 bases between them. Per germline, CDR1 MNHEY and CDR2 SVGAGI. CDR3 length: 14 amino acids. CDR3 region: CASSFREGLNEQFF. CDR3 bases: TGTGCCAGCAGTTTTCGAGAGGGACTCAATGAGCAGTTCTTC.

CDR3 nucleotides: TGTGCCAGCAGCCCCACTAGCGGATACAATGAGCAGTTCTTC. This gives the protein CASSPTSGYNEQFF. This chain links TRBV9 with TRBJ2-1, with 8 nucleotides matching TRBD2. V lost 4 bases, J lost 4 bases, and 4 bases stayed unmatched. CDR1 and CDR2 from the germline V gene are SGDLS and YYNGEE. The CDR3 covers 14 residues.

A single count supports this clonotype. Here the CDR3 reads CASSPLGPNEQFF. CDR3 bases: TGCGCCAGCAGCCCACTAGGACCGAATGAGCAGTTCTTC. The chain employs TRBV5-1 and TRBJ2-1, with a possible D match to TRBD2 (5 bases). The germline V and J ends were trimmed by 4 bases and 7 bases, with 12 bases remaining between them. The CDR3 loop spans 13 amino acids. Germline loops: CDR1 SGHRS, CDR2 YFSETQ. Drawing the rest from reference TRBV5-1 and TRBJ2-1, the complete variable domain is KAGVTQTPRYLIKTRGQQVTLSCSPISGHRSVSWYQQTPGQGLQFLFEYFSETQRNKGNFPGRFSGRQFSNSRSEMNVSTLELGDSALYLCASSPLGPNEQFFGPGTRLTVL.

This chain connects TRBV6-5 to TRBJ1-2; 7 bases line up with TRBD1. CDR1 and CDR2 from the germline V gene are MNHEY and SVGAGI. V lost 2 bases to trimming and J lost 5 bases; unmatched junction nucleotides: 2. The CDR3 is 13 amino acids. The CDR3 bases are TGTGCCAGCAGTTACGGGGACAGATATGGCTACACCTTC. The encoded protein is CASSYGDRYGYTF.

This sequence joins TRBV6-2 or TRBV6-3 and TRBJ2-2; a weak D match, TRBD2 (5 bases). Germline V CDR1 and CDR2: MNHEY, SVGEGT. Trimming stripped 6 bases from V and 2 bases from J, with 10 bases between. The CDR3 length is 14 residues. The CDR3, as DNA: TGTGCCAGCAGACGACTACCCAACACCGGGGAGCTGTTTTTT. Translated: CASRRLPNTGELFF.

This sequence joins TRBV9 and TRBJ1-1; 7 bases line up with TRBD1. The CDR3 sequence is 16 residues long. The junction had 5 bases not matched to a gene; V was cut back by 0 bases and J by 0 bases. Germline values: CDR1 SGDLS, CDR2 YYNGEE. Here the CDR3 DNA reads TGTGCCAGCAGCGTAGTGGCAGGGGGAATGAACACTGAAGCTTTCTTT. Protein sequence: CASSVVAGGMNTEAFF.

The genes are TRBV25-1 and TRBJ2-7; 8 bases are a match to TRBD1. V was pared by 6 bases and J by 5 bases, with 6 bases of the junction left unmatched. From germline, CDR1 is MGHDK and CDR2 SYGVNS. This CDR3 is built from 13 residues. The CDR3 nucleotides read TGTGCCAGCAGGGAGTCAGGGGGCGACGAGCAGTACTTC. Translation gives CASRESGGDEQYF.

The chain uses TRBV29-1 and TRBJ2-7; D possibly corresponds to TRBD2 (6 bases). The CDR3 has 11 residues. V was pared by 4 bases and J by 4 bases, with 8 bases between. Germline values: CDR1 SQVTM, CDR2 ANQGSEA. The CDR3 DNA is TGCAGCGTTGGGGAGGAGTACGAGCAGTACTTC. This translates into CSVGEEYEQYF.

The chain uses TRBV12-3 or TRBV12-4 and TRBJ2-1; the D is unclear. Trimming pared 4 bases from V and 5 bases from J, leaving 12 bases between. This CDR3 has 14 residues. CDR3 nucleotides: TGTGCCAGCAGTTCTCGGGTTTACGACAATGAGCAGTTCTTC. Residues: CASSSRVYDNEQFF.